Detailed here is one T cell receptor beta chain. What it recognizes is unknown. Clones were read by immunoSEQ multiplex PCR, and TCRdb kept only the in-frame ones, dropping some. Seen here are more than 300,000 clones, roughly 89% observed once, and the top ten hold under 0.85%. Per germline, CDR1 SGDLS and CDR2 YYNGEE. V was clipped by 4 bases and J by 3 bases; unmatched bases: 7. The CDR3 is 17 residues long. The data stem from a study of cytomegalovirus exposure and HLA in healthy donors. As for the study in general: The roughly 110 validation repertoires were reported in a later analysis to have been generated on the same platform as the 500 to 700 first-cohort repertoires.

Study-level points and caveats: There were over 150 TCR beta chains listed as cytomegalovirus-associated.

Sequenced material: PBMCs. The source is a young woman in good health and CMV-seronegative. This chain links TRBV9 with TRBJ2-3, with 14 bases lining up with TRBD2. The CDR3 loop is CASSWGLAGADTDTQYF. The CDR3 nucleotides read TGTGCCAGCAGCTGGGGACTAGCGGGAGCCGATACAGATACGCAGTATTTT. Using reference TRBV9 and TRBJ2-3 for the parts outside the CDR3, the full variable domain is DSGVTQTPKHLITATGQRVTLRCSPRSGDLSVYWYQQSLDQGLQFLIQYYNGEERAKGNILERFSAQQFPDLHSELNLSSLELGDSALYFCASSWGLAGADTDTQYFGPGTRLTVL.